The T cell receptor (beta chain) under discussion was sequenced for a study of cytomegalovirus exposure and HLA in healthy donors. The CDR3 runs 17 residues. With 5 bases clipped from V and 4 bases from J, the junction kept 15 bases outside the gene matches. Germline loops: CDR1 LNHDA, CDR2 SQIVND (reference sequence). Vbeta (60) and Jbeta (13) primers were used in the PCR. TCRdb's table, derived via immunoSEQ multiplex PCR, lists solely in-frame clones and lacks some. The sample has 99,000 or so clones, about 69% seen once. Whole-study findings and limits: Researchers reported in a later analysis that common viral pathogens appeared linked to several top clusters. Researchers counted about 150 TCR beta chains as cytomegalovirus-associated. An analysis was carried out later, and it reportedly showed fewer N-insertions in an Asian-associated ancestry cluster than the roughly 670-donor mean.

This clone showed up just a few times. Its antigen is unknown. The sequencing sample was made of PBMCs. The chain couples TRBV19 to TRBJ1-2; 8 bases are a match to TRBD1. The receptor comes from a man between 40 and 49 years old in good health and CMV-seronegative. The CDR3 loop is CASSLRDRNVRGYGYTF. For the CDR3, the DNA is TGTGCCAGTAGTCTCCGGGACAGGAATGTACGGGGCTATGGCTACACCTTC.